The 21 T cell receptor beta chains presented below share a single source sample, sequenced in a study of blood T cell repertoires in COVID-19. The protocol was immunoSEQ multiplex PCR, while the TCRdb copy is restricted to in-frame clones and leaves out a portion. The sample includes about 170,000 clones, approximately 85% seen only once; the top ten take around 1.2%. What was sequenced was peripheral blood. Receptors were obtained from a man aged 55 to 70 who had recovered from COVID-19.

The chain combines TRBV18 with TRBJ1-5; TRBD1 might be the D (5 bases). This CDR3 is built from 15 residues. Germline lookup yields CDR1 KGHSH and CDR2 LQKENI. Trimming took 2 bases from V and 3 from J, leaving 11 bases between them. CDR3 bases: TGTGCCAGCTCACCAGACATGGACAACAATCAGCCCCAGCATTTT. It specifies CASSPDMDNNQPQHF.

The chain joins TRBV5-6 to TRBJ1-4, with D hard to call. Germline V CDR1 and CDR2: SGHDT, YYEEEE. The V and J ends lost 0 bases and 7 bases respectively, with 10 bases between them. The CDR3 spans 14 residues. CDR3 residues: CASSLAALAEKLFF. The DNA for the CDR3 is TGTGCCAGCAGCTTGGCTGCATTGGCTGAAAAACTGTTTTTT.

The chain carries TRBV28 and TRBJ1-3, with 8 bases identical to TRBD1. After removal of 3 bases from V and 4 bases from J, the junction contained 11 bases not matched to a gene. CDR3 length: 17 amino acids. Germline V CDR1 and CDR2: MDHEN, SYDVKM. DNA of the CDR3: TGTGCCAGCAGTTTTCCGGCTCCGGACAGGGTAGGAAACACCATATATTTT. Amino acids: CASSFPAPDRVGNTIYF.

This chain uses TRBV7-9 with TRBJ2-1; TRBD1 might be the D (8 bases). CDR1 is SEHNR, CDR2 FQNEAQ, per germline (reference sequence). The CDR3 is 14 amino acids. Trimming took off 2 bases at V and 7 bases at J, with 12 bases between the two ends. CDR3 amino acids: CASSLQQGGNEQFF. In DNA form, the CDR3 reads TGTGCCAGCAGCTTACAACAGGGGGGGAATGAGCAGTTCTTC.

This chain connects TRBV5-1 to TRBJ2-5; 13 nucleotides agree with TRBD2. The CDR3 consists of 19 residues. The V and J ends lost 0 bases and 2 bases, in that order; junction bases with no gene match: 10. Per germline, CDR1 SGHRS and CDR2 YFSETQ. CDR3: CASSLAVGLAGVGQETQYF. The CDR3 DNA follows: TGCGCCAGCAGCTTGGCCGTAGGACTAGCGGGGGTGGGGCAAGAGACCCAGTACTTC. The variable domain in full, with the rest retrieved from reference TRBV5-1 and TRBJ2-5, is KAGVTQTPRYLIKTRGQQVTLSCSPISGHRSVSWYQQTPGQGLQFLFEYFSETQRNKGNFPGRFSGRQFSNSRSEMNVSTLELGDSALYLCASSLAVGLAGVGQETQYFGPGTRLLVL.

The V call is TRBV7-3, the J call TRBJ2-3, with 10 bases fitting TRBD2. Germline-derived CDR1 and CDR2 are SGHTA and FQGTGA. This CDR3 comprises 16 residues. Trimming at V came to 1 base and at J to 1 base, leaving 2 bases not matched to a gene. CDR3 DNA: TGTGCCAGCAGCTTAAGGCTAGCGGGGGGCACAGATACGCAGTATTTT. Protein sequence: CASSLRLAGGTDTQYF.

This chain uses TRBV7-8 with TRBJ1-1; D remains ambiguous. The germline V gene encodes CDR1 SGHVS and CDR2 FQNEAQ. The length of the CDR3 is 16 residues. V was pared by 1 base and J by 8 bases, with 20 bases between. CDR3 amino acids: CASSLDVRGGSREAFF. The CDR3 coding sequence is TGTGCCAGCAGCTTAGACGTCCGTGGTGGGAGCAGGGAAGCTTTCTTT.

This clone was seen repeatedly, ten times or more. Its ends do not fully match the called genes, so a read error is possible. The chain has TRBV7-7 and TRBJ2-5; 8 bases match TRBD2. CDR1 is SSHAT, CDR2 FNYEAQ, per germline (reference sequence). The CDR3 spans 15 residues. CDR3 in amino acids: CASSLGGTSQETQYF. DNA for the CDR3: TGTGCTAGCAGCTTGGGGGGGACTAGCCAAGAGACCCAGTACTTC. Variable domain in full (rest from reference TRBV7-7 and TRBJ2-5): GAGVSQSPRYKVTKRGQDVTLRCDPISSHATLYWYQQALGQGPEFLTYFNYEAQPDKSGLPSDRFSAERPEGSISTLTIQRTEQRDSAMYRCASSLGGTSQETQYFGPGTRLLVL.

V is TRBV20-1 and J is TRBJ2-5; 7 bases agree with TRBD2. This CDR3 is 14 amino acids long. V shed 3 bases and J 4 bases; nucleotides not matched to a gene: 8. CDR1 and CDR2 (germline): DFQATT, SNEGSKA (reference sequence). The CDR3 sequence is CSASVRAGPETQYF. The CDR3 bases are TGCAGTGCTAGTGTCCGAGCGGGGCCAGAGACCCAGTACTTC.

V is TRBV6-5 and J is TRBJ1-5; D is perhaps TRBD1 (6 bases). The length of the CDR3 is 15 residues. Trimming shortened V by 6 bases and J by 1 base, and 13 bases separated the two germline ends. Germline loops: CDR1 MNHEY, CDR2 SVGAGI. Here the CDR3 DNA reads TGTGCCAGCAGGGAGGGGGGGTTAAGCAATCAGCCCCAGCATTTT. Translation gives CASREGGLSNQPQHF.

The chain has TRBV5-6 and TRBJ2-5; 7 positions match TRBD1. The germline V gene has CDR1 SGHDT and CDR2 YYEEEE. V lost 5 bases and J lost 6; bases outside the gene matches: 10. There are 14 residues in the CDR3. The CDR3 nucleotides read TGTGCCAGCAGGTTATGGGGACAGTTTCAGACCCAGTACTTC. It codes for CASRLWGQFQTQYF.

DNA for the CDR3: TGTGCCAGCTCACCGATTGCACCGGGACTCGATACGCAGTATTTT. This translates into CASSPIAPGLDTQYF. The rearrangement joins TRBV18 to TRBJ2-3; a weak D match, TRBD2 (6 bases). Germline V gene data show CDR1 as KGHSH and CDR2 as LQKENI. With 3 bases removed from V and 6 bases from J, the gap between germline ends came to 16 bases. The CDR3 is 15 residues long.

This clone was detected many times. V usage is TRBV4-1 and J usage is TRBJ2-7; tentatively, D is TRBD1 (5 bases). V shed 0 bases and J shed 2 bases, with 11 bases lying between them. Per the germline V gene, CDR1 is MGHRA and CDR2 is YSYEKL. There are 15 residues in the CDR3. This CDR3 is CASSQDYPGPYEQYF. The CDR3 coding sequence is TGCGCCAGCAGCCAAGATTATCCAGGGCCCTACGAGCAGTACTTC.

The chain carries TRBV2 and TRBJ1-2; 7 bases agree with TRBD1. V shed 11 bases and J 1 base; nucleotides not matched to a gene: 7. The CDR3 has 13 residues. CDR1 and CDR2 (germline): SNHLY, FYNNEI. CDR3 amino acids: CAGGTAVNYGYTF. The CDR3 DNA is TGTGCCGGCGGGACAGCCGTTAACTATGGCTACACCTTC.

The chain links TRBV6-4 to TRBJ2-1; 11 bases match TRBD2. The J segment lost 6 bases and the V segment lost 0 bases, leaving 1 base of the junction unmatched. This CDR3 region has 15 residues. The germline gives CDR1 MRHNA, CDR2 SNTAGT. The CDR3 spells CASSDSSGGANEQFF. The CDR3 DNA reads as TGTGCCAGCAGTGACTCTAGCGGGGGGGCCAATGAGCAGTTCTTC.

CDR3 residues: CASSFDYYNEKLFF. CDR3 DNA: TGTGCCAGCAGCTTCGACTATTATAATGAAAAACTGTTTTTT. This sequence joins TRBV7-2 and TRBJ1-4, with unresolved D. Trimming shortened V by 3 bases and J by 4 bases, and 9 bases separated the two germline ends. Germline assignment: CDR1 SGHTA and CDR2 FQGNSA. The CDR3 spans 14 residues.

The chain combines TRBV5-5 with TRBJ2-5; D is undetermined. In germline, CDR1 is SGHKS, CDR2 YYEKEE (reference sequence). The CDR3 covers 16 residues. Trimming cost V 3 bases and J 5 bases, with 20 bases left between them. The CDR3 DNA follows: TGTGCCAGCAGCTCCAAAGGTGGCGGTGCTCCGGAGACCCAGTACTTC. Its translation is CASSSKGGGAPETQYF.

As to this clone: Because the CDR3's place on the DNA is in doubt, the DNA is left out and the CDR3 is given as listed by TCRdb. The gene calls are TRBV9 and TRBJ2-1; the table names TRBD2, a call not compared with the DNA. Germline CDR1 SGDLS, CDR2 YYNGEE. The CDR3 extends over 16 residues, inclusive of both ends. Here the CDR3 reads CASSVAQGAAGGREFF.

The chain employs TRBV10-3 and TRBJ2-3, with TRBD1 matching 7 bases. In germline, CDR1 is ENHRY, CDR2 SYGVKD. The CDR3 extends over 14 amino acids. V gave up 3 bases and J gave up 9 bases; unmatched junction bases: 9. The CDR3 sequence: CAISERGQGGTQYF. DNA of the CDR3: TGTGCCATCAGTGAAAGGGGGCAGGGCGGGACGCAGTATTTT.

The rearrangement uses TRBV7-2 and TRBJ1-4, with 9 bases identical to TRBD1. This CDR3 has 16 amino acids. Trimming cost V 6 bases and J 6 bases; bases outside gene matches: 11. In germline, CDR1 is SGHTA, CDR2 FQGNSA. The CDR3 reads CASRFRPGQGDEKLFF. DNA for the CDR3: TGTGCCAGCAGATTTAGACCGGGACAGGGCGATGAAAAACTGTTTTTT. Together with reference TRBV7-2 and TRBJ1-4, the CDR3 gives the full variable domain: GAGVSQSPSNKVTEKGKDVELRCDPISGHTALYWYRQSLGQGLEFLIYFQGNSAPDKSGLPSDRFSAERTGGSVSTLTIQRTQQEDSAVYLCASRFRPGQGDEKLFFGSGTQLSVL.

This chain uses TRBV14 with TRBJ2-5; 7 bases agree with TRBD2. The trim removed 2 bases at V and 4 bases at J, leaving 7 bases unmatched. The CDR3 sequence is 15 residues long. The germline gives CDR1 SGHDN, CDR2 FVKESK. The chain's CDR3 is CASSQTQGGAETQYF. CDR3 sequence (DNA): TGTGCCAGCAGCCAAACTCAGGGAGGGGCAGAGACCCAGTACTTC.